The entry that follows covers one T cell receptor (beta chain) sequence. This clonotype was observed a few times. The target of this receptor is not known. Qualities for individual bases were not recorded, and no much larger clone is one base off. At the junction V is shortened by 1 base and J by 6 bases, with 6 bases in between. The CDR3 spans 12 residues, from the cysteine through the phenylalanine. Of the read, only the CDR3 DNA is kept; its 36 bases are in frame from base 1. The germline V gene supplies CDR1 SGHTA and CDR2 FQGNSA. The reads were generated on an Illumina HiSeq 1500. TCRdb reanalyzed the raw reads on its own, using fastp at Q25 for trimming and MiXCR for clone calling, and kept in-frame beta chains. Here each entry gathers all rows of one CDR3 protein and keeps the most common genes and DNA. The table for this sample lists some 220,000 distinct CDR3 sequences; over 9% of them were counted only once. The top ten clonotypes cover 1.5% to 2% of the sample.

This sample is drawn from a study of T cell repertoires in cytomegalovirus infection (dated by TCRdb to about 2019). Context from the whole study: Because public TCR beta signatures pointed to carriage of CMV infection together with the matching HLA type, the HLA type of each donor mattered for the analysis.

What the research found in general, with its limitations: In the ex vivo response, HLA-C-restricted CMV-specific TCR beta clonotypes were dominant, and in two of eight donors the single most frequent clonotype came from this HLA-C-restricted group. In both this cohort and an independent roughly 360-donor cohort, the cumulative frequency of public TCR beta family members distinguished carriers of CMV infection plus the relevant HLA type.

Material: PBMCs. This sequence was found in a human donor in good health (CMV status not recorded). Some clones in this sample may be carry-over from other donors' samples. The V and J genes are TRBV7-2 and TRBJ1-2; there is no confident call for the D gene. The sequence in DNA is TGTGCCAGCAGCTTAGTTGTGGATGGCTACACCTTC. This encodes CASSLVVDGYTF.